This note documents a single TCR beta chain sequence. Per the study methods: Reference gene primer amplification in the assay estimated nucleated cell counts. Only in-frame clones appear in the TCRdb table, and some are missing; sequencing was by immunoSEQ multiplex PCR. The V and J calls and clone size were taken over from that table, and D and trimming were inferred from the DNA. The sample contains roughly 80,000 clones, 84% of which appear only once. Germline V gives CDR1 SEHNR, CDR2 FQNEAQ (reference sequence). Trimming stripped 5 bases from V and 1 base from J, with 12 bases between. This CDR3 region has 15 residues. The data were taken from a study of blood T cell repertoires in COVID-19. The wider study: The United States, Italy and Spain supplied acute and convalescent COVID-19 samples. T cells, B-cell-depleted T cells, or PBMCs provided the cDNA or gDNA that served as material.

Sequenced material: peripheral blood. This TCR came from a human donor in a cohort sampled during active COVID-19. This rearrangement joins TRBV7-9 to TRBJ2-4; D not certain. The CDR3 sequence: CASSPEQWAKNIQYF. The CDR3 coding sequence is TGTGCCAGCAGCCCCGAGCAATGGGCCAAAAACATTCAGTACTTC.